This T cell receptor (beta chain) came from a study of blood T cells in healthy people across ages. General study points: Bulk PBMC profiling left naive and antigen-experienced comparisons inconclusive. Older age coincided with a roughly linear decline in TCR beta diversity per million T cells. Naive CD4+ cell counts and diversity both ran higher in long-lived than in aged donors.

Of note for this clonotype: Antigen unknown. A junction boundary mismatches the germline segment, possibly from a read error.

Combining a sample-barcoded 5' primer with a J-beta primer mix, a second PCR ran for roughly 6 to 12 cycles. TCRdb reanalysed the 5' RACE reads using MiXCR and keeps one entry per CDR3 protein. The profile covers roughly 900,000 distinct CDR3 sequences, with 45% to 50% appearing a single time and around an eighth taken by the ten largest. The length of the CDR3 is 16 residues. In germline, CDR1 is DFQATT, CDR2 SNEGSKA (reference sequence). The source material was blood. The TCR sequence derives from a man younger than 40 in good health. This sequence joins TRBV20-1 and TRBJ1-1; a possible D gene is TRBD1 (6 bases). CDR3 amino acids: CSASAGAYGMNTEAFF. In nucleotides, the CDR3 is TGCAGTGCTAGCGCGGGGGCATACGGAATGAACACCGAAGCTTTCTTT.